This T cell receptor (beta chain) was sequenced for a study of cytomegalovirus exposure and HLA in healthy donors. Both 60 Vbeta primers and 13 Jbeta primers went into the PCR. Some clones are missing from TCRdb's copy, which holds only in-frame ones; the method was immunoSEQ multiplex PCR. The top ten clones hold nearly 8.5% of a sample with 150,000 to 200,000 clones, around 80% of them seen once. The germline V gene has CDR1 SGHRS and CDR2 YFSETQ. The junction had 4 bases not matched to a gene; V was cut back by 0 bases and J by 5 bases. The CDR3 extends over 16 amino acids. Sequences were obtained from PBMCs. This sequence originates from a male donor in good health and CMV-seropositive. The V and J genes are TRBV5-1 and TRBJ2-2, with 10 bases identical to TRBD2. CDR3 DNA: TGCGCCAGCAGCTTGGAGTCTAGCGGGAGTACCGGGGAGCTGTTTTTT. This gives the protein CASSLESSGSTGELFF.